The present entry profiles one T cell receptor (beta chain) with its context. Study processing details: Nucleated cell number was recorded as an estimate derived from reference gene primer amplification. Produced via immunoSEQ multiplex PCR; TCRdb's table is partial and in-frame only. The V and J calls and the clone size are those of that table, but D and trimming were determined from the DNA. Of 86,000 or so clones listed, 65% to 85% were seen once; the top ten hold 10% to 12%. The data are from a study of blood T cell repertoires in COVID-19. Study-level background: The United States, Italy and Spain were the sources of the acute and convalescent COVID-19 samples.

The material sequenced was peripheral blood. The TCR originated in a man aged 65-85 years with acute or convalescent COVID-19.

CDR3 in amino acids: CSGTGHLNTEAFF. The CDR3 bases are TGCAGCGGGACGGGACATTTGAACACTGAAGCTTTCTTT. The rearrangement joins TRBV29-1 to TRBJ1-1; D possibly corresponds to TRBD1 (6 bases). CDR1 is SQVTM, CDR2 ANQGSEA, per germline. The V gene lost 7 bases and the J gene lost 0 bases, with 12 bases spanning the gap. This CDR3 is built from 13 residues.